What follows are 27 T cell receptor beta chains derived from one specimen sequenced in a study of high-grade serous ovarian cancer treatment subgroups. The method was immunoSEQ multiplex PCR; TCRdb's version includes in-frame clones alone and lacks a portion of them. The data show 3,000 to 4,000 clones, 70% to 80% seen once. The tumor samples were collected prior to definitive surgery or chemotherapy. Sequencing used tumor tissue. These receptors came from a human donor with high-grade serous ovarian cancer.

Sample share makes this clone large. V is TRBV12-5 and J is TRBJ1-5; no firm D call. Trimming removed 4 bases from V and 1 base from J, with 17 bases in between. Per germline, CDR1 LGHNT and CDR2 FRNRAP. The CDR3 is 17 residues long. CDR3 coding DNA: TGTGCTAGTGGTTCCGAGGTGGAGGTGGTGAGCAATCAGCCCCAGCATTTT. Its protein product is CASGSEVEVVSNQPQHF.

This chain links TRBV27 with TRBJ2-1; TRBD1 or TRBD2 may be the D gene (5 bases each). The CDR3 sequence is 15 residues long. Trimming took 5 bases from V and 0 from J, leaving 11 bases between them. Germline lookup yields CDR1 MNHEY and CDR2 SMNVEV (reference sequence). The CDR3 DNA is TGTGCCAGCAGTAGGGACCCGAGCTCCTACAATGAGCAGTTCTTC. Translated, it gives CASSRDPSSYNEQFF.

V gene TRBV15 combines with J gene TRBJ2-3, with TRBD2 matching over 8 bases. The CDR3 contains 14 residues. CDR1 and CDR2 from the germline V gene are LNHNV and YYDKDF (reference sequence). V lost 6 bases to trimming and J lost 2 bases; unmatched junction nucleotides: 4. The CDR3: CATRRAGVTDTQYF. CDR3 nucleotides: TGTGCCACCAGACGAGCGGGGGTCACAGATACGCAGTATTTT.

The CDR3 loop is CAITPDGGQNTGELFF. CDR3 DNA: TGTGCCATCACCCCCGATGGGGGGCAGAACACCGGGGAGCTGTTTTTT. The chain links TRBV10-3 to TRBJ2-2; D tentatively reads TRBD1 or TRBD2 (6 bases each). Between the trimmed V and J ends, which lost 7 bases and 1 base, there was a span of 16 bases. The CDR3 sequence is 16 residues long. Germline V gives CDR1 ENHRY, CDR2 SYGVKD.

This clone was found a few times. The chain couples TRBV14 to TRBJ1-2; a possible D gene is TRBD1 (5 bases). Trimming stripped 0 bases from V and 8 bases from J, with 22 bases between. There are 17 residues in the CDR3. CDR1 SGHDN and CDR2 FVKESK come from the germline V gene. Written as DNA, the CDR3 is TGTGCCAGCAGCCAAGACCCGCTTCGACCTCGGGGCGGCGGCTACACCTTC. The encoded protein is CASSQDPLRPRGGGYTF.

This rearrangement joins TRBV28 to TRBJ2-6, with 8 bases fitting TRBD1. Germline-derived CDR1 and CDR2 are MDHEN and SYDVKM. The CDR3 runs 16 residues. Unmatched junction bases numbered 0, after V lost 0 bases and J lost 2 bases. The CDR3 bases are TGTGCCAGCAGTTTATGGGGACAGGCTGGGGCCAACGTCCTGACTTTC. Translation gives CASSLWGQAGANVLTF.

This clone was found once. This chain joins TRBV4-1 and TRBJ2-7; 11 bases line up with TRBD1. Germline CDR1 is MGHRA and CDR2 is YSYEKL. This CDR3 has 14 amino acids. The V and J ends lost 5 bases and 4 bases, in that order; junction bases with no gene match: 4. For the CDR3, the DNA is TGCGCCAGCAGCTCCGGGACAGGGGGATACGAGCAGTACTTC. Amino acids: CASSSGTGGYEQYF.

CDR3 DNA: TGTGCCAGCAGCTCCGGGATCACCTACGAGCAGTACTTC. Residues: CASSSGITYEQYF. The V and J genes are TRBV7-8 and TRBJ2-5; a weak D match, TRBD2 (5 bases). The J call is doubtful: the DNA matches TRBJ2-7 better. There are 13 residues in the CDR3. Germline CDR1 reads SGHVS; CDR2 reads FQNEAQ.

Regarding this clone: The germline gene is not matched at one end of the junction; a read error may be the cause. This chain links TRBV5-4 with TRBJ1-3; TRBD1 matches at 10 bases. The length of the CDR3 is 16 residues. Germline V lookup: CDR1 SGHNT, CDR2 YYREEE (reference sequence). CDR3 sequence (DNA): TGCGCCAGCAGCCAATACCCGGGACAGGGGGGAAACACCATATATTTT. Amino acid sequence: CASSQYPGQGGNTIYF.

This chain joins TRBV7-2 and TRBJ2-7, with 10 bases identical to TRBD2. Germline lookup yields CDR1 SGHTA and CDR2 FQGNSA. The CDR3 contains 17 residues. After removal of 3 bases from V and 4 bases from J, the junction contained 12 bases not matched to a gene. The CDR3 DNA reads TGTGCCAGCAGCTTGAAAGCCGGGCTAGCGGGAGATTACGAGCAGTACTTC. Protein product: CASSLKAGLAGDYEQYF.

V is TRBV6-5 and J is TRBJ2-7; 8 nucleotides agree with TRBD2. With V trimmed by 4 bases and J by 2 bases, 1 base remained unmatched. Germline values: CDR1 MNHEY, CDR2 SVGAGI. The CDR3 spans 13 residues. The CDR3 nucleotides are TGTGCCAGCAGTTTTAGCGGGGCCTACGAGCAGTACTTC. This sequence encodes CASSFSGAYEQYF.

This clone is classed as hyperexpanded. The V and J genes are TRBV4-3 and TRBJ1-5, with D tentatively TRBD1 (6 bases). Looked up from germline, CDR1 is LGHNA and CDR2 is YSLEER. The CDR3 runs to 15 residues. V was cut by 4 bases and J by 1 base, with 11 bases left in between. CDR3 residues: CASSPGVWSNQPQHF. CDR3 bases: TGCGCCAGCAGCCCAGGGGTCTGGAGCAATCAGCCCCAGCATTTT.

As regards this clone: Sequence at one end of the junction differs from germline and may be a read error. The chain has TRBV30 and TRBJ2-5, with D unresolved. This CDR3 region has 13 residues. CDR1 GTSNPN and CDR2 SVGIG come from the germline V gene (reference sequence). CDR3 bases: TGTGCCTGGAGTCCAAGGGTCCAAGGGACCCAGTACTTC. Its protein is CAWSPRVQGTQYF.

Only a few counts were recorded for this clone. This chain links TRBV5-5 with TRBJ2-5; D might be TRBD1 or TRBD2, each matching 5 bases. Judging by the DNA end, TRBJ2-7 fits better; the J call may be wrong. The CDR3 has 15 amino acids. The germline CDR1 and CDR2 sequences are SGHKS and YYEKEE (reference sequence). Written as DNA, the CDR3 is TGTGCCAGCAGCTTGGCCGCGCAGGGACCATACGAGCAGTACTTC. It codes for CASSLAAQGPYEQYF.

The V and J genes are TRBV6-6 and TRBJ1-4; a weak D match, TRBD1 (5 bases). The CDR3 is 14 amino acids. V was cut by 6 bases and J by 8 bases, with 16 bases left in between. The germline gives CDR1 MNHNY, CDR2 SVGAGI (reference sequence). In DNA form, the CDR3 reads TGTGCCAGCAGGGCCGAGGGGATGGCCGAAAAACTGTTTTTT. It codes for CASRAEGMAEKLFF.

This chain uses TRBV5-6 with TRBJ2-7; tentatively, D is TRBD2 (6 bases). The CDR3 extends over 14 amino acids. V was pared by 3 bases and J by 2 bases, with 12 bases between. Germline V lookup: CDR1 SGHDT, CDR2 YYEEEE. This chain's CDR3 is CASSYGEDTYEQYF. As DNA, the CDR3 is TGTGCCAGCAGCTACGGGGAGGACACCTACGAGCAGTACTTC.

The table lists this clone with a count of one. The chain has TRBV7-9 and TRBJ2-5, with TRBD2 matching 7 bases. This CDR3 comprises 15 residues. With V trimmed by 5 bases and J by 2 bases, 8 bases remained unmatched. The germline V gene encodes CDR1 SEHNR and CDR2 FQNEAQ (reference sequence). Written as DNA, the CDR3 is TGTGCCAGCAGCCCACGGGACTACCCGCAAGAGACCCAGTACTTC. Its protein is CASSPRDYPQETQYF.

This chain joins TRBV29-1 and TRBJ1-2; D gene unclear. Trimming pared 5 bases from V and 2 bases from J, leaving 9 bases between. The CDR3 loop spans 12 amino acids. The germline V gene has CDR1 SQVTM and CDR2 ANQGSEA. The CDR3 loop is CSVHPGNYGYTF. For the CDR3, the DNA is TGCAGCGTTCACCCAGGCAACTATGGCTACACCTTC.

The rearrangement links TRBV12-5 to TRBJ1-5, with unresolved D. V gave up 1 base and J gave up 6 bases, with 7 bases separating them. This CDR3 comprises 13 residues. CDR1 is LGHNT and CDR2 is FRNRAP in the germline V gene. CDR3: CASGLESGQPQHF. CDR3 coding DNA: TGTGCTAGTGGTTTGGAGTCGGGTCAGCCCCAGCATTTT.

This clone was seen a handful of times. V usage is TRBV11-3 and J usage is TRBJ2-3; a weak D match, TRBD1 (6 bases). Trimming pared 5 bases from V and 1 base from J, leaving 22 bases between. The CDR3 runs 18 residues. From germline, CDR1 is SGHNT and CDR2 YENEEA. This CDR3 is CASSPWVVGNRGTDTQYF. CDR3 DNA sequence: TGTGCCAGCAGCCCGTGGGTTGTTGGCAACAGGGGCACAGATACGCAGTATTTT.

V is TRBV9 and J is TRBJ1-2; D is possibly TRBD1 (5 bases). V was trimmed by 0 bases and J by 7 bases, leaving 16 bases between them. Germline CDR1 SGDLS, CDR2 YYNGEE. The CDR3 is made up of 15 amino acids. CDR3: CASSVGPQGRSGYTF. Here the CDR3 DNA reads TGTGCCAGCAGCGTAGGACCGCAGGGCCGTAGTGGCTACACCTTC.

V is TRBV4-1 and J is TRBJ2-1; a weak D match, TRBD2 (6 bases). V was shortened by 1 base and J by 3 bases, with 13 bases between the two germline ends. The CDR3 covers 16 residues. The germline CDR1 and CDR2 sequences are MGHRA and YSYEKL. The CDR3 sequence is CASSQVDSGFYNEQFF. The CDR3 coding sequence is TGCGCCAGCAGCCAAGTCGACAGCGGGTTCTACAATGAGCAGTTCTTC.

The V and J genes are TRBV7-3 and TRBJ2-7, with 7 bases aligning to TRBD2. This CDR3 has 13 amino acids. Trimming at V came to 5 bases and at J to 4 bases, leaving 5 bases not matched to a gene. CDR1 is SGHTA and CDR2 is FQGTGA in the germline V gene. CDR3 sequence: CASSGMGGYEQYF. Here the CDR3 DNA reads TGTGCCAGCAGCGGGATGGGAGGGTACGAGCAGTACTTC.

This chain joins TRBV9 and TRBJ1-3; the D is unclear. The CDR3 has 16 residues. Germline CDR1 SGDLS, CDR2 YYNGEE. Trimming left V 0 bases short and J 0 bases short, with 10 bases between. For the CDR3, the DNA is TGTGCCAGCAGCGTAGGCGGCGGCTACTCTGGAAACACCATATATTTT. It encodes CASSVGGGYSGNTIYF.

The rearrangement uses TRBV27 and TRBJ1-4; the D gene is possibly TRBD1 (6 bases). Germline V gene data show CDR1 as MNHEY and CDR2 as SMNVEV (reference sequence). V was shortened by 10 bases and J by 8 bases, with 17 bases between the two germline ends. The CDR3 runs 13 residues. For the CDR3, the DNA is TGTGCCACCCTACAGGGATCTAGGGAAAAACTGTTTTTT. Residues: CATLQGSREKLFF.

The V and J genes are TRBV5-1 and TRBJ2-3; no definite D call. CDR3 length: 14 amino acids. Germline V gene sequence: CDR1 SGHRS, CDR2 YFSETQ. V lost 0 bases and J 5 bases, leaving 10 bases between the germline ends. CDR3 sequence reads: CASSLESSVDTQYF. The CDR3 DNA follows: TGCGCCAGCAGCTTGGAATCTAGTGTAGATACGCAGTATTTT.

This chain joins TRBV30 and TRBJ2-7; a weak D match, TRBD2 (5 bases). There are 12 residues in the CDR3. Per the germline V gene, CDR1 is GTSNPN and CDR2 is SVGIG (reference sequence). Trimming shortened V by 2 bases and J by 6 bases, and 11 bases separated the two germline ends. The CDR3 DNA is TGTGCCTGGAGTCTAAGAGGGATCGAGCAGTACTTC. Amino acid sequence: CAWSLRGIEQYF.